This T cell receptor beta chain was captured by sequencing in a study of T cell responses to AZD1222 COVID-19 vaccine. Study-wide results and limits: Seropositive status at baseline applied to only a handful of AZD1222 recipients. Vaccine-related CD4 TCRs covered spike, predominating at 160-218 and 743-854.

Measured with immunoSEQ multiplex PCR; TCRdb has only the in-frame clones, and not every one. The sample yields some 130,000 clones, 91% seen once. As regards this clone: What it recognizes is unknown.

The CDR3 covers 17 residues. Germline values: CDR1 SEHNR, CDR2 FQNEAQ (reference sequence). V was trimmed by 5 bases and J by 2 bases, leaving 20 bases between them. This sequence joins TRBV7-9 and TRBJ2-3, with TRBD1 as a possible D gene (6 bases). Sequenced here: peripheral blood, sampled on day 0 of AZD1222 vaccination. The source of this sequence is an adult in good health. The CDR3 reads CASSTLWGRAFTDTQYF. CDR3 nucleotides: TGTGCCAGCAGCACCCTCTGGGGGCGGGCATTCACAGATACGCAGTATTTT.